The clone carrying this T cell receptor (beta chain) was recorded at least ten times. Donors had no recently reported acute infections or vaccinations and were HIV-negative. The authors distributed each subset's genomic DNA evenly over several immunoSEQ plates. On ten immunoSEQ deep assay plates, unsorted PBMC DNA was sequenced. Method: immunoSEQ multiplex PCR; TCRdb's copy keeps in-frame clones and lacks some. The table shows about 510,000 clones, with nearly 80% occurring only once. These data are taken from a study of shared clonotypes between healthy human individuals. The germline V gene encodes CDR1 LGHNA and CDR2 YNFKEQ. The CDR3 is 17 residues long. Trimming left V 1 base short and J 0 bases short, with 12 bases between.

The sequencing input was PBMCs. The source is a woman in her 40s in good health. Some clones in this sample may be carry-over from other donors' samples. The chain links TRBV4-2 to TRBJ2-2; TRBD1 or TRBD2 may be the D gene (6 bases each). Written as DNA, the CDR3 is TGTGCCAGCAGCCAAGTTAGGGGGGCAGCGAACACCGGGGAGCTGTTTTTT. Translation gives CASSQVRGAANTGELFF.